What follows describes a single TCR beta chain. Its specificity is unknown. This record comes from a study of cytomegalovirus exposure and HLA in healthy donors. Findings and limits, study-wide: An analysis done earlier found most TCR beta V segments productive about 90% or about 30% of the time.

The CDR3 is made up of 13 amino acids. The ends were cut back, 6 bases at V and 2 bases at J, with 11 bases in the middle. Germline lookup yields CDR1 LNHDA and CDR2 SQIVND (reference sequence). Vbeta (60) and Jbeta (13) primers were used in the PCR. The repertoire was sequenced with immunoSEQ multiplex PCR; TCRdb's copy has only in-frame clones and lacks some. The table shows approximately 38,000 clones, with around 82% occurring only once. Sequenced material: PBMCs. The rearrangement joins TRBV19 to TRBJ2-7; D is perhaps TRBD1 (5 bases). This TCR was recovered from a woman aged 18-30 years in good health and CMV-seropositive. In DNA form, the CDR3 reads TGTGCCAGTAGCGCAGGGCCCACCTACGAGCAGTACTTC. Its translation is CASSAGPTYEQYF.